Presented here are 10 T cell receptor beta chains from one specimen sequenced in a study of cytomegalovirus exposure and HLA in healthy donors. The PCR contained 60 Vbeta and 13 Jbeta primers. Clones were sequenced by immunoSEQ multiplex PCR, and TCRdb holds only the in-frame ones, with some missing. The top ten clones hold 1.5% to 2% of a sample with about 170,000 clones, roughly four fifths of them seen once. The specimen sequenced was PBMCs. Source of these receptors: a woman between 18 and 29 years old in good health and CMV-seronegative.

This CDR3 is CASRNTGTSFDEQYF. DNA for the CDR3: TGCGCCAGCAGAAATACCGGGACTAGTTTCGACGAGCAGTACTTC. The V and J genes are TRBV5-1 and TRBJ2-7; 8 nucleotides match TRBD2. This CDR3 is built from 15 residues. Germline V gene lookup returns CDR1 SGHRS and CDR2 YFSETQ. Losses at the gene ends were 5 bases for V and 5 bases for J; bases not matched to a gene: 12.

In this sample, this clone turned up a few times. V and J are TRBV6-4 and TRBJ1-2; 10 bases agree with TRBD1. The CDR3 length is 16 residues. The junction had 14 bases not matched to a gene; V was cut back by 6 bases and J by 7 bases. Germline lookup yields CDR1 MRHNA and CDR2 SNTAGT. CDR3 sequence reads: CASSETPGQGFSGYTF. The CDR3 DNA follows: TGTGCCAGCAGCGAAACACCGGGACAGGGGTTTAGTGGCTACACCTTC.

The chain has TRBV10-3 and TRBJ1-6; TRBD1 might be the D (5 bases). The CDR3 totals 13 residues. The V end was cut by 2 bases, the J end by 14 bases, with 13 bases between. Germline loops: CDR1 ENHRY, CDR2 SYGVKD. CDR3 in amino acids: CAISEDSAGSLHF. The CDR3 DNA reads as TGTGCCATCAGTGAGGACAGTGCGGGGTCCCTCCACTTT.

The chain carries TRBV7-8 and TRBJ2-5, with 8 bases lining up with TRBD1. The DNA end is a closer match to TRBJ2-7, so the J assignment may be wrong. This CDR3 spans 15 amino acids. Germline CDR1 is SGHVS and CDR2 is FQNEAQ. The CDR3 protein is CASSPPGGGWYEQYF. The CDR3, as DNA: TGTGCCAGCAGCCCTCCAGGGGGCGGGTGGTACGAGCAGTACTTC.

V gene TRBV4-1 combines with J gene TRBJ2-1; possible D gene TRBD2, 5 bases. The germline gives CDR1 MGHRA, CDR2 YSYEKL. The V gene lost 1 base and the J gene lost 1 base, with 11 bases spanning the gap. The CDR3 length is 16 residues. The CDR3 protein is CASSQVTRSSYNEQFF. The CDR3 region has the DNA TGCGCCAGCAGCCAAGTTACTAGATCTTCCTACAATGAGCAGTTCTTC.

CDR3 bases: TGCGCCAGCAGGGAGGGATCCACCGGTAATGAAAAACTGTTTTTT. Translated, it gives CASREGSTGNEKLFF. The chain links TRBV5-1 to TRBJ1-4; D is uncertain. V was clipped by 5 bases and J by 4 bases, with 15 bases between them. Germline-derived CDR1 and CDR2 are SGHRS and YFSETQ. The CDR3 runs 15 residues.

The chain joins TRBV10-2 to TRBJ1-5; 7 bases are a match to TRBD1. CDR1 and CDR2 (germline): WSHSY, SAAADI. The trim removed 6 bases at V and 11 bases at J, leaving 10 bases unmatched. The CDR3 has 13 amino acids. CDR3 region: CASRTGFDSAQHF. The CDR3 DNA reads as TGCGCCAGCAGGACAGGGTTTGATTCAGCCCAGCATTTT.

The chain employs TRBV5-1 and TRBJ1-3, with TRBD1 matching over 9 bases. V lost 4 bases, J lost 4 bases, and 12 bases stayed unmatched. CDR3 size: 17 residues. Germline-derived CDR1 and CDR2 are SGHRS and YFSETQ. The DNA of the CDR3 is TGCGCCAGCAGCCCGGAGGCACAGGGGGCGAGGGGAAACACCATATATTTT. It translates to CASSPEAQGARGNTIYF. The full variable domain, with the rest looked up from reference TRBV5-1 and TRBJ1-3, is KAGVTQTPRYLIKTRGQQVTLSCSPISGHRSVSWYQQTPGQGLQFLFEYFSETQRNKGNFPGRFSGRQFSNSRSEMNVSTLELGDSALYLCASSPEAQGARGNTIYFGEGSWLTVV.

V is TRBV6-8 and J is TRBJ1-3, with D uncertain. Germline values: CDR1 MNHGY, CDR2 SAAAGT. Trimming removed 6 bases at V and 0 bases at J, with 9 bases between. This CDR3 is 14 amino acids long. The CDR3 loop is CASRSRNSGNTIYF. DNA of the CDR3: TGTGCCAGCAGGAGCCGCAACTCTGGAAACACCATATATTTT.

V and J are TRBV30 and TRBJ1-5; 9 bases map to TRBD1. CDR1 is GTSNPN, CDR2 SVGIG, per germline (reference sequence). The V and J ends lost 0 bases and 4 bases, in that order; junction bases with no gene match: 1. CDR3 size: 14 residues. The CDR3 DNA is TGTGCCTGGAGTGTACAGGGGGCTAATCAGCCCCAGCATTTT. Its translation: CAWSVQGANQPQHF.